The clone carrying this T cell receptor (beta chain) was observed a single time. V lost 3 bases and J lost 1; bases outside the gene matches: 2. Germline V gene lookup returns CDR1 SGHDT and CDR2 YYEEEE. The CDR3 loop spans 15 amino acids. The data were obtained in a study of blood T cell repertoires in COVID-19. Profiled with immunoSEQ multiplex PCR; TCRdb holds only in-frame clones, not every one. The sample records 250,000 or so clones, approximately 91% being singletons. This sequence joins TRBV5-6 and TRBJ2-1; 9 positions match TRBD2. This sequence originates from a young man with COVID-19, enrolled during active disease. The source material was peripheral blood. The CDR3: CASSSGLASYNEQFF. CDR3 DNA: TGTGCCAGCAGCTCTGGACTAGCGTCCTACAATGAGCAGTTCTTC.